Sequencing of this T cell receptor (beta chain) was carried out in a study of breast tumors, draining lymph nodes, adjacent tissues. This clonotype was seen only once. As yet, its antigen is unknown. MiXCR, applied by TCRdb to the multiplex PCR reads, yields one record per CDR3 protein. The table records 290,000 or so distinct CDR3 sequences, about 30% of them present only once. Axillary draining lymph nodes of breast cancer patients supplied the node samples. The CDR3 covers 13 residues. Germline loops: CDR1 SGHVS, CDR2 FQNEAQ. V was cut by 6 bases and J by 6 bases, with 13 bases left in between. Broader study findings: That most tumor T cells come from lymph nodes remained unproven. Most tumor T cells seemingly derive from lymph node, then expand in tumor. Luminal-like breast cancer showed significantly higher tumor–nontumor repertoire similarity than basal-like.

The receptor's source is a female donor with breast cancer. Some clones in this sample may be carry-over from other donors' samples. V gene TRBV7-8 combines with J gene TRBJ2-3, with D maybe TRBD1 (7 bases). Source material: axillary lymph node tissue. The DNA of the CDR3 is TGTGCCAGCAGTCGCGGGACAGCCGATACGCAGTATTTT. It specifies CASSRGTADTQYF. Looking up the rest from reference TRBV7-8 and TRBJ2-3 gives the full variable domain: GAGVSQSPRYKVAKRGQDVALRCDPISGHVSLFWYQQALGQGPEFLTYFQNEAQLDKSGLPSDRFFAERPEGSVSTLKIQRTQQEDSAVYLCASSRGTADTQYFGPGTRLTVL.